This record looks at one T cell receptor beta chain sequence and its context. Generated by immunoSEQ multiplex PCR, the TCRdb table keeps only in-frame clones and is missing some. The sample carries fewer than 80,000 clones, 80% to 90% recorded once. The data stem from a study of technical replicates of blood from a handful of donors. V shed 4 bases and J 0 bases; nucleotides not matched to a gene: 5. The V gene's germline CDR1 is SGHDN and CDR2 FVKESK. There are 17 residues in the CDR3. What was sequenced was PBMCs. This sequence joins TRBV14 and TRBJ2-4; 11 bases fit TRBD1. The TCR comes from a human donor in good health. Some clones in this sample may be carry-over from other donors' samples. CDR3 protein: CASSLLGQGVAKNIQYF. DNA for the CDR3: TGTGCCAGCAGCCTCCTGGGACAGGGGGTAGCCAAAAACATTCAGTACTTC.